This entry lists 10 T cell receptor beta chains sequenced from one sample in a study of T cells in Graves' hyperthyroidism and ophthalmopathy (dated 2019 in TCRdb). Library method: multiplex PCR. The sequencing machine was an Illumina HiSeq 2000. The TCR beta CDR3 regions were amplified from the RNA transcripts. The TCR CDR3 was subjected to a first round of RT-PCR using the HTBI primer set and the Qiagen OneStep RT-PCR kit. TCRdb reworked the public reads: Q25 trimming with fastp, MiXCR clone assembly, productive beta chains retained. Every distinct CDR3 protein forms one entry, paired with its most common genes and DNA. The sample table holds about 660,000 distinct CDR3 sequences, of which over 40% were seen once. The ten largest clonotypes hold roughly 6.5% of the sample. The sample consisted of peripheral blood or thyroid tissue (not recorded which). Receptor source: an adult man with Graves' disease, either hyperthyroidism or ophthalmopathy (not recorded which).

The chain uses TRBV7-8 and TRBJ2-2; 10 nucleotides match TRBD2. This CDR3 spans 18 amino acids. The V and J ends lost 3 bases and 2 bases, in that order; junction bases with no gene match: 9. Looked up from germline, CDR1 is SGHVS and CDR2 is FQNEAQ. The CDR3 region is CASSFIPTSGSNTGELFF. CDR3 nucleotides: TGTGCCAGCAGCTTCATCCCGACTAGCGGGTCCAACACCGGGGAGCTGTTTTTT.

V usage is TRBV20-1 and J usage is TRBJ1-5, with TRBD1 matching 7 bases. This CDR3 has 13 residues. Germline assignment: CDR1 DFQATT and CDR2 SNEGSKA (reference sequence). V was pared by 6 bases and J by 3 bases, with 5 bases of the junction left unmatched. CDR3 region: CSARDRNNQPQHF. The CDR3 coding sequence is TGCAGTGCCAGGGACAGAAACAATCAGCCCCAGCATTTT.

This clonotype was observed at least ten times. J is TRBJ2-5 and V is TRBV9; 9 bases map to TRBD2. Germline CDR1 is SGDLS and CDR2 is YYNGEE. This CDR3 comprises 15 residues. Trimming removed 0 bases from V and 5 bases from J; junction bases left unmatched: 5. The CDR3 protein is CASSVEGLAGETQYF. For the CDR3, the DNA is TGTGCCAGCAGCGTAGAGGGACTAGCCGGGGAGACCCAGTACTTC.

DNA for the CDR3: TGTGCCAGCAGCCAAGATCCCGTGGGAGCGGGGGAGCTGTTTTTT. Translated: CASSQDPVGAGELFF. V usage is TRBV2 and J usage is TRBJ2-2; D possibly corresponds to TRBD2 (5 bases). Germline values: CDR1 SNHLY, CDR2 FYNNEI. Trimming cost V 6 bases and J 8 bases, with 19 bases left between them. This CDR3 contains 15 residues.

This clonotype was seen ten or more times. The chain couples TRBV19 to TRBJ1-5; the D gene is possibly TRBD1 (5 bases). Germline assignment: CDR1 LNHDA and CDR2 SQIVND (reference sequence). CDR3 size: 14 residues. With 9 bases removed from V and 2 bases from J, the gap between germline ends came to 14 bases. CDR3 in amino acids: CASLGVGGNQPQHF. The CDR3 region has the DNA TGTGCCAGCCTGGGGGTGGGGGGCAATCAGCCCCAGCATTTT.

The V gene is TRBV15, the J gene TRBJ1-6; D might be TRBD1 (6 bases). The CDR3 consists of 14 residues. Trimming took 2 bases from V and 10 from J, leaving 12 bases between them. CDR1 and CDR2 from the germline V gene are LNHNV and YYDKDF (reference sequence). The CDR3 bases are TGTGCCACCAGCAGACAAAGACAGGACTCACCCCTCCACTTT. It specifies CATSRQRQDSPLHF.

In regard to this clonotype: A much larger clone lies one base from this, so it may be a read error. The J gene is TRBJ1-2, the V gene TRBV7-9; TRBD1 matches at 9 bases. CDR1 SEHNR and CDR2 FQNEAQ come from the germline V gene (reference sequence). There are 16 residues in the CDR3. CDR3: CAGSLKGGTGNYGYTF. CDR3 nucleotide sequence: TGTGCCGGCAGCTTAAAGGGGGGGACAGGGAACTATGGCTACACCTTC.

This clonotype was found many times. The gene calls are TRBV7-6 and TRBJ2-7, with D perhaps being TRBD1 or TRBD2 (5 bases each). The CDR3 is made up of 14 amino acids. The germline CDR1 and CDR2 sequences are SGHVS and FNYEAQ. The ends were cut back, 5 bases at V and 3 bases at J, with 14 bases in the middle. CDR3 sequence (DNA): TGTGCCAGCAGCAAATGGGACGGAGACTACGAGCAGTACTTC. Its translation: CASSKWDGDYEQYF.

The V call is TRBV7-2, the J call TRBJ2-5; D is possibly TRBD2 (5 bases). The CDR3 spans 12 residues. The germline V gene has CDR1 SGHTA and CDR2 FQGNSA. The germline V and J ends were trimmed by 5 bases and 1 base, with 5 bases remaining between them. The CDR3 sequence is CASSGSQETQYF. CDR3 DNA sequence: TGTGCCAGCAGCGGGAGCCAAGAGACCCAGTACTTC.

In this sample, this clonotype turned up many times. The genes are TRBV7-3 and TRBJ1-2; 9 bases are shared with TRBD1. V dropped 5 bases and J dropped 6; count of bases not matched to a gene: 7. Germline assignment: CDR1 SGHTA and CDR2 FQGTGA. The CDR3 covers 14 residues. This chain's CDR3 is CASSLGTGLDGYTF. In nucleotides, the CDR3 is TGTGCCAGCAGCCTAGGGACAGGGCTCGATGGCTACACCTTC.